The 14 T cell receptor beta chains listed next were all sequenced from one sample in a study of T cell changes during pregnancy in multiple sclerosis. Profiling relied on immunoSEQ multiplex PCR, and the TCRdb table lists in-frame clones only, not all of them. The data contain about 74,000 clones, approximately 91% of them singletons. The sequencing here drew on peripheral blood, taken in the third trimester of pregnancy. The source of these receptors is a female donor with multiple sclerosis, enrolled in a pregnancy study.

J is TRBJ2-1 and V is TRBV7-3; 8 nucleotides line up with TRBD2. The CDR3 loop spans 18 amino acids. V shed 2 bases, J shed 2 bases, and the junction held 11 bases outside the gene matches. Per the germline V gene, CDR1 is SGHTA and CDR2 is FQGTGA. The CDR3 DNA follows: TGTGCCAGCAGCTTACGGTTTGCCCAGCGGGGGACCTACAATGAGCAGTTCTTC. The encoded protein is CASSLRFAQRGTYNEQFF.

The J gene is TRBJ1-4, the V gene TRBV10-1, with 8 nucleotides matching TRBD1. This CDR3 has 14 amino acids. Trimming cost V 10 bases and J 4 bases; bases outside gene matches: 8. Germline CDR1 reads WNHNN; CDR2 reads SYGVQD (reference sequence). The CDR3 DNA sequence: TGCGCCACCCCTTCGACAGGGGTTAATGAAAAACTGTTTTTT. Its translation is CATPSTGVNEKLFF.

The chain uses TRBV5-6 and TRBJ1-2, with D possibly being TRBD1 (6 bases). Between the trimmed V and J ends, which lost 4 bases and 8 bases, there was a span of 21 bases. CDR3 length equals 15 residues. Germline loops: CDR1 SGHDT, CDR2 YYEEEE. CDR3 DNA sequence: TGTGCCAGCAGCCGCCTCACAGGGAACGAGGGGGGCTACACCTTC. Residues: CASSRLTGNEGGYTF.

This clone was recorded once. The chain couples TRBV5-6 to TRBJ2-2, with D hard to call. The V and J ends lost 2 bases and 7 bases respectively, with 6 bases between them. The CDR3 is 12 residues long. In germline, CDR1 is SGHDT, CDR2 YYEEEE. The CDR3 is CASSFGLGELFF. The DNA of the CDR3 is TGTGCCAGCAGCTTTGGGCTCGGGGAGCTGTTTTTT.

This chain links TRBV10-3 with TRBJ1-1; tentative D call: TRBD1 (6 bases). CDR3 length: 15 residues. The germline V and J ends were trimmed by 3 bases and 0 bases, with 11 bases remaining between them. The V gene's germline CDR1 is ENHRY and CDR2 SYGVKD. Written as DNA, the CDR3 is TGTGCCATCAGTGACCACGGACAGTTGAACACTGAAGCTTTCTTT. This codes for CAISDHGQLNTEAFF.

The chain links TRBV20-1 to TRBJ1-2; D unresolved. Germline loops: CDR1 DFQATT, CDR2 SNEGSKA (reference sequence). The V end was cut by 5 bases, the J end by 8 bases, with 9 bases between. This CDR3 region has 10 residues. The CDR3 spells CSAAGFGYTF. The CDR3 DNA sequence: TGCAGTGCTGCGGGTTTCGGCTACACCTTC.

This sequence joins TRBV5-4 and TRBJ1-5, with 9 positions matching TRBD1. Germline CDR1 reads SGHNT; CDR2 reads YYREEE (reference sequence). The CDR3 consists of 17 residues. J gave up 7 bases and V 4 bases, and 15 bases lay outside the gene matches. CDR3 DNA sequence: TGTGCCAGCAGCCAACCCGGGACAGGGAAGTTTCACCAGCCCCAGCATTTT. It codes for CASSQPGTGKFHQPQHF.

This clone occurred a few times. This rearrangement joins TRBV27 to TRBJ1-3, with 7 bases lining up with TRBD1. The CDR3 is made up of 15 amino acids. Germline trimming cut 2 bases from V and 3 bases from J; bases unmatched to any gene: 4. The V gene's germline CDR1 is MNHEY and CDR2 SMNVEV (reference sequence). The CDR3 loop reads CASSLRQGDGNTIYF. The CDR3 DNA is TGTGCCAGCAGTTTACGGCAGGGGGATGGAAACACCATATATTTT.

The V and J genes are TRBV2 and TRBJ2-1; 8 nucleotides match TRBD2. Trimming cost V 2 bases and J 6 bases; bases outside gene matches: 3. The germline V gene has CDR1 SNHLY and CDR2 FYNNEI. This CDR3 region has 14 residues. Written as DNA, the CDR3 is TGTGCCAGCAGTGAATACCTAGCGGGCAATGAGCAGTTCTTC. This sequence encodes CASSEYLAGNEQFF.

The DNA for the CDR3 is TGTGCCAGCAGCCTCGATCCGAGCGGTGAAAAACTGTTTTTT. Encoded protein: CASSLDPSGEKLFF. This chain links TRBV6-5 with TRBJ1-4; D remains unclear. Germline loops: CDR1 MNHEY, CDR2 SVGAGI. The CDR3 has 14 amino acids. V was cut by 6 bases and J by 7 bases, with 15 bases left in between.

The CDR3 DNA follows: TGCGCCACTCGGAACAGGGGCGGTTCACCCCTCCACTTT. Translation gives CATRNRGGSPLHF. The rearrangement links TRBV4-1 to TRBJ1-6; 7 bases map to TRBD1. This CDR3 is built from 13 residues. Losses at the gene ends were 10 bases for V and 9 bases for J; bases not matched to a gene: 9. Germline CDR1 is MGHRA and CDR2 is YSYEKL.

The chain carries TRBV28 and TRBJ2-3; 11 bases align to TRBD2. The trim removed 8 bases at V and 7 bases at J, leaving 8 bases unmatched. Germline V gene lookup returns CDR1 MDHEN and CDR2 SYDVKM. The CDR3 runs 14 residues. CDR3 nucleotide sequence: TGTGCCAGCTGTAGTACTAGCGGGGGCCATACGCAGTATTTT. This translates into CASCSTSGGHTQYF. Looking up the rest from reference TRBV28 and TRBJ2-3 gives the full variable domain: DVKVTQSSRYLVKRTGEKVFLECVQDMDHENMFWYRQDPGLGLRLIYFSYDVKMKEKGDIPEGYSVSREKKERFSLILESASTNQTSMYLCASCSTSGGHTQYFGPGTRLTVL.

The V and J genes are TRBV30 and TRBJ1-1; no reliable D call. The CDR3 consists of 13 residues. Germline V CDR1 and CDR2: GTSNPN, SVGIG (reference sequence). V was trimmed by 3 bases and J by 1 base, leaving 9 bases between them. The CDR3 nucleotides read TGTGCCTGGAGGGAGTTTCAGAACACTGAAGCTTTCTTT. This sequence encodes CAWREFQNTEAFF.

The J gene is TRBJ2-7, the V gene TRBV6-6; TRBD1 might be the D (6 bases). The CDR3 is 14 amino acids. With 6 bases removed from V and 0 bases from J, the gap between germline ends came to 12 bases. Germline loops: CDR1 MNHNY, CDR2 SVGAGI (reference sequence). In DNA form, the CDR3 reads TGTGCCAGCAGGAGGGACACGCGCTCCTACGAGCAGTACTTC. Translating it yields CASRRDTRSYEQYF.